This T cell receptor (beta chain) came from a study of cytomegalovirus exposure and HLA in healthy donors. With 60 Vbeta and 13 Jbeta primers, the PCR was carried out. Clones were sequenced by immunoSEQ multiplex PCR, and TCRdb holds only the in-frame ones, with some missing. The sample records about 130,000 clones, roughly 78% being singletons. CDR1 and CDR2 (germline): LNHDA, SQIVND (reference sequence). Trimming stripped 6 bases from V and 1 base from J, with 6 bases between. The length of the CDR3 is 12 residues. V is TRBV19 and J is TRBJ1-2; D ambiguous. This clonotype was obtained from a man between 40 and 49 years old in good health and CMV-seropositive. Source material: PBMCs. CDR3 protein: CASRSLNYGYTF. The CDR3 DNA reads TGTGCCAGTAGGAGTCTTAACTATGGCTACACCTTC. Complete variable domain (other parts from reference TRBV19 and TRBJ1-2): DGGITQSPKYLFRKEGQNVTLSCEQNLNHDAMYWYRQDPGQGLRLIYYSQIVNDFQKGDIAEGYSVSREKKESFPLTVTSAQKNPTAFYLCASRSLNYGYTFGSGTRLTVV.